A single sample gave rise to the 8 T cell receptor beta chains below, sequenced in a study of blood T cell repertoires in COVID-19. Profiled with immunoSEQ multiplex PCR; TCRdb holds only in-frame clones, not every one. The data show roughly 50,000 clones, around 86% seen once. The sample consisted of peripheral blood. These receptors came from a woman over 75 with acute or convalescent COVID-19.

The chain couples TRBV7-8 to TRBJ1-6, with TRBD1 as a possible D gene (5 bases). V lost 4 bases, J lost 9 bases, and 13 bases lay in between. There are 14 residues in the CDR3. Germline CDR1 and CDR2: SGHVS and FQNEAQ. This CDR3 reads CASSSRDSTSPLHF. For the CDR3, the DNA is TGTGCCAGCAGCTCCCGGGACTCCACTTCACCCCTCCACTTT.

The genes are TRBV3-1 (or the pseudogene TRBV3-2) and TRBJ1-2, with 7 nucleotides matching TRBD1. This CDR3 spans 16 amino acids. The V gene end was trimmed by 1 base and the J gene end by 3 bases; junction bases not matched to a gene: 8. Germline V gene lookup returns CDR1 LGHDT and CDR2 YNNKEL (reference sequence). The CDR3 here is CASSQGPGGVYYGYTF. The CDR3 DNA sequence: TGTGCCAGCAGCCAAGGCCCAGGGGGAGTGTACTATGGCTACACCTTC.

This chain joins TRBV2 and TRBJ1-2, with D perhaps TRBD1 (5 bases). With 3 bases removed from V and 7 bases from J, the gap between germline ends came to 18 bases. The CDR3 spans 15 residues. Germline CDR1 SNHLY, CDR2 FYNNEI. The CDR3 bases are TGTGCCAGCAGTGAGGCAGGGATGGGTGCTGGTGGCTACACCTTC. Its translation: CASSEAGMGAGGYTF.

The gene calls are TRBV12-3 or TRBV12-4 and TRBJ2-7, with a tentative D call TRBD2 (5 bases). Trimming removed 4 bases from V and 9 bases from J, with 13 bases in between. The CDR3 consists of 12 residues. CDR3 in amino acids: CASSSDGEGQYF. CDR3 nucleotides: TGTGCCAGCAGTTCGGACGGGGAAGGGCAGTACTTC.

The gene calls are TRBV4-1 and TRBJ2-1, with 13 bases aligning to TRBD2. The trim removed 4 bases at V and 8 bases at J, leaving 2 bases unmatched. In germline, CDR1 is MGHRA, CDR2 YSYEKL. The CDR3 is 14 residues long. CDR3 region: CASSRGLAGDEQFF. CDR3 bases: TGCGCCAGCAGCCGTGGACTAGCGGGAGATGAGCAGTTCTTC.

V is TRBV3-1 (or the pseudogene TRBV3-2) and J is TRBJ2-2; no definite D call. Germline V CDR1 and CDR2: LGHDT, YNNKEL (reference sequence). V shed 4 bases and J shed 7 bases, with 22 bases lying between them. The CDR3 sequence is 17 residues long. The DNA of the CDR3 is TGTGCCAGCAGCCCAACTGCCATAATGATATACTACGGGGAGCTGTTTTTT. Protein product: CASSPTAIMIYYGELFF.

This sequence joins TRBV7-2 and TRBJ2-7; D is perhaps TRBD2 (7 bases). The V and J ends lost 1 base and 0 bases respectively, with 16 bases between them. CDR1 and CDR2 from the germline V gene are SGHTA and FQGNSA. The CDR3 has 17 amino acids. The CDR3 nucleotides read TGTGCCAGCAGCTTAGAAGGGTGGGCGGGGGCCTCCTACGAGCAGTACTTC. Protein sequence: CASSLEGWAGASYEQYF.

The chain couples TRBV5-3 to TRBJ1-5; 8 bases align to TRBD1. TRBV5-3 is placed among ORFs of uncertain function. V shed 10 bases, J shed 1 base, and the junction held 13 bases outside the gene matches. The CDR3 contains 16 residues. The CDR3 coding sequence is TGTGCCCAACGGACAGGGTGGCTTGGAAGCAATCAGCCCCAGCATTTT. Encoded protein: CAQRTGWLGSNQPQHF.